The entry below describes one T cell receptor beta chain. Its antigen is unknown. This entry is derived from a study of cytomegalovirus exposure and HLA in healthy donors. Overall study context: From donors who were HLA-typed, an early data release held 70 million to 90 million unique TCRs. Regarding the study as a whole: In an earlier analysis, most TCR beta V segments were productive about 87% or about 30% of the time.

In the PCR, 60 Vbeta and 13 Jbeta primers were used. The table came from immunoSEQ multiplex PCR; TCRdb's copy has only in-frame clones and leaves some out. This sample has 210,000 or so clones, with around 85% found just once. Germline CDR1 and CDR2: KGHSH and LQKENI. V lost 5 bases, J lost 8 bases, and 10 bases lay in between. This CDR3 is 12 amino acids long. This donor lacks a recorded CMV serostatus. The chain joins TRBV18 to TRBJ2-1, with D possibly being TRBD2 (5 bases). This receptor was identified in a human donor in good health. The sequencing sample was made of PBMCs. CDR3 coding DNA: TGTGCCAGCTCAAGGACTGCCGATGAGCAGTTCTTC. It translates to CASSRTADEQFF.